This TCR beta chain was captured in a study of T cell changes during pregnancy in multiple sclerosis (dated by TCRdb to between 2018 and 2020). Concerning the study at large: The study examined how the T cell repertoire changed over the course of pregnancy in women with multiple sclerosis.

Of note for this clone: Its cognate antigen has yet to be identified. No quality values exist for individual bases; no much larger clone is one base distant.

To prepare the library, the immunoSEQ multiplex PCR assay was applied. TCRdb mirrors the immuneACCESS table, restricted to in-frame sequences. Some clones are absent from its copies; in checked studies, under half trace to an unresolved V gene, and the reason for the others is unknown. This sample has approximately 30,000 clones in its table, and 90% of those were observed once. The leading ten clones occupy around 11% of the sample. Taken from the germline V gene (reference sequence), the CDR1 and CDR2 loops are WNHNN and SYGVQD. V is pruned by 8 bases and J by 0 bases, leaving 3 bases of the junction without a gene match. The CDR3 measures 16 amino acids from cysteine to phenylalanine. Only the CDR3 DNA stays, 48 bases, in frame from base 1.

This clonotype originated in a female donor with multiple sclerosis, enrolled in a pregnancy study. This sequence uses TRBV10-1 and TRBJ2-3, with 15 bases in between that match TRBD2. The source was CD8+ T cells from peripheral blood mononuclear cells, collected before pregnancy. The CDR3 region has the sequence CASGLAGGLSTDTQYF. The nucleotides read TGCGCCAGCGGACTAGCGGGGGGGCTGAGCACAGATACGCAGTATTTT.